Described below is a single TCR beta chain sequence and its context. Germline V lookup: CDR1 SNHLY, CDR2 FYNNEI. Between the trimmed V and J ends, which lost 5 bases and 3 bases, there was a span of 13 bases. This CDR3 comprises 15 residues. TCRdb's copy holds only in-frame clones and misses some; the assay was immunoSEQ multiplex PCR. The table has 50,000 to 65,000 clones, 87% seen once; the top ten hold approximately 2.6%. The record originates from a study of T cell responses to AZD1222 COVID-19 vaccine. The rearrangement uses TRBV2 and TRBJ2-2; D is perhaps TRBD1 or TRBD2 (5 bases each). The sequence came from an adult who received the AZD1222 COVID-19 vaccine. The source material was peripheral blood, sampled 28 days after the second AZD1222 dose. The CDR3 nucleotides are TGTGCCAGCAGTCGCGAGCAGGGAGACACCGGGGAGCTGTTTTTT. This translates into CASSREQGDTGELFF.